The entry below describes one T cell receptor beta chain. Its recognized antigen is unknown. No much larger clonotype is one base removed from it; base qualities were not supplied. V is shortened by 2 bases, J by 15 bases, and the region joining them spans 17 bases. The germline V gene supplies CDR1 SQVTM and CDR2 ANQGSEA. From its cysteine to its phenylalanine, the CDR3 spans 12 amino acids. The only DNA kept is the CDR3, 36 bases in frame from the first base. Using the deep immunoSEQ assay, TCR CDR3 regions were amplified from genomic DNA by multiplex PCR. Extracted genomic DNA from each cell subset was spread evenly across all wells of several immunoSEQ 96-well plates, with each plate serving as a replicate. For sorted subsets, each replicate PCR was loaded with 200 ng genomic DNA, equivalent to approximately 27,000 T cell genomes. Purified libraries were quantified with a Qubit 3.0 fluorometer, sized on a Bioanalyzer 2100, and re-quantified with the KAPA Library Quantification kit. A separate single-read 150-cycle Illumina NextSeq 550 flow cell was used to sequence each immunoSEQ 96-well plate. For the original study's pipeline: Because only junctional sequences without quality scores were contained in the immunoSEQ output, filtering matching that applied to full-length reads could not be performed. Sequences were annotated with PyIR, a Python wrapper for IgBLAST v1.9, and V/J genes and CDR3 were assigned using IMGT germline references. Reads with weak V/J assignments (E-value above 1e-6), missing CDR3, stop codons, out-of-frame junctions, or ambiguous translated residues were removed. V3J clonotypes were defined as sequences sharing an identical inferred V gene, J gene, and CDR3 amino acid sequence. Percentage overlap between repertoires was calculated by dividing the number of shared unique clonotypes by the size of the smaller repertoire. RTK rarefaction, the Chao1 estimator, and Recon v2.1 estimates of unobserved clonotypes were used to assess repertoire richness. For all TCRbeta clonotypes obtained by the gDNA method from a few donors, generation probabilities were computed with OLGA. As stored in TCRdb, this immuneACCESS dataset retains in-frame rearrangements with V and J assigned. A fraction of the clones does not appear; measured against another copy, unresolved V genes explain less than half of the discrepancy, and the remainder lacks a known reason. D and trimming were read from the DNA, whereas the V and J calls and clone size are those reported in that table. Here the sample has 760,000 or so clones; about 96% occur a single time. 0.2% to 0.25% of the sample is in the top ten clones.

This specimen comes from a study of shared clonotypes between healthy human individuals (dated by TCRdb to 2018 to 2021). Study-level background: The cohort included three men and a couple of women between 18 and 49 years of age. For each donor, CD4 naive and CD4 memory were each given three plates, CD8 naive was given two plates, and CD8 memory was given one plate. To estimate repertoire size and how much clonotypes are shared between individuals, the study performed deep sequencing of blood TCR repertoires from 4 to 6 healthy adults. To increase sequencing depth and limit assay-specific biases, TCR repertoire library preparation and sequencing were carried out by different laboratories using diverse techniques. Between about 0.85 and 9.5 billion PBMCs per donor were obtained by leukapheresis.

The paper's findings and limits, for the study overall: Estimated clonotype richness was generally larger for naive than for memory subsets. Higher generation probabilities were observed for clonotypes shared by all four sorted-subset donors than for non-shared clonotypes. Because the study included only a small number of donors, the genetic and exposure-history diversity represented was limited. Rarefaction of sorted-subset datasets indicated incomplete sequencing despite the large sequencing depth. Based on pairwise subsampling, the degree of clonotype sharing among donors was expected to be affected by sequencing depth. Sharing across a few donors was observed for roughly 5% of naive CD4, 3% to 3.5% of naive CD8, over 2% of memory CD4, and around 0.44% of memory CD8 clonotypes. Sampling was restricted to blood, and TCR repertoires in tissue are likely to differ from TCR repertoires in blood.

CD8 naive samples were CD45RO-negative cells positively selected for CCR7, giving a CD45RA+CCR7+ population that excluded TemRA cells. The donors were healthy, HIV-negative adults with no recently reported acute infections or vaccinations. Every donor was a Caucasian adult living in Nashville, Tennessee, USA. After blood collection by leukapheresis, PBMCs were isolated using Ficoll-Histopaque density gradient centrifugation and then cryopreserved in the vapor phase of liquid nitrogen. Analytical flow cytometry was used to check the purity and quantity of each magnetically sorted T cell population. Genomic DNA was isolated from each sorted fraction and quantified by UV absorbance on a Nanodrop 2000c.

The rearrangement joined TRBV29-1 to TRBJ2-1; the D gene identity is not certain. This TCR came from a man aged 30 to 45 in good health. Sequenced sample: naive CD8+ T cells sorted from blood. The cell subset or site label corresponds to: CD45RA+CCR7+. CDR3 sequence: CSVERNEARGFF. The DNA reads TGCAGCGTTGAAAGGAACGAGGCCAGAGGGTTCTTC.